Shown below are 14 T cell receptor beta chains from a single sample sequenced in a study of glioma-infiltrating T cells. Using RNA template, CDR3s of TCR alpha and beta were amplified with iRepertoire arm-PCR. TCRdb called the multiplex PCR reads again in MiXCR, with one record for every CDR3 protein. The profile covers a few hundred thousand distinct CDR3 sequences, with around 45% appearing a single time and 12% taken by the ten largest. The sample was glioma tissue, nonneoplastic brain tissue, or PBMCs (not recorded which). The receptors were gathered from a human donor with low-grade glioma or glioblastoma, undergoing nonglioma brain surgery, or in good health (not recorded which).

On this clonotype: A junction end diverges from the germline sequence, so it may reflect a read error. The chain links TRBV6-6 to TRBJ2-1; no definite D call. Germline CDR1 reads MNHNY; CDR2 reads SVGAGI (reference sequence). This CDR3 contains 15 residues. The CDR3 loop is CVSSYLRSSYNEQFF. The CDR3 DNA reads as TGTGTCAGCAGTTACCTCAGGAGCTCCTACAATGAGCAGTTCTTC.

This chain joins TRBV12-5 and TRBJ1-2; TRBD1 matches 7 bases. Germline V gene lookup returns CDR1 LGHNT and CDR2 FRNRAP. The J segment lost 9 bases and the V segment lost 4 bases, leaving 11 bases of the junction unmatched. This CDR3 contains 14 residues. The CDR3 here is CASGSPNIGGSYTF. For the CDR3, the DNA is TGTGCTAGTGGTTCCCCCAATATAGGGGGCAGCTACACCTTC. The full variable domain, completed using reference TRBV12-5 and TRBJ1-2, is DARVTQTPRHKVTEMGQEVTMRCQPILGHNTVFWYRQTMMQGLELLAYFRNRAPLDDSGMPKDRFSAEMPDATLATLKIQPSEPRDSAVYFCASGSPNIGGSYTFGSGTRLTVV.

Ten or more counts support this clonotype. The J gene is TRBJ2-1, the V gene TRBV25-1, with 7 bases aligning to TRBD2. V lost 8 bases to trimming and J lost 4 bases; unmatched junction nucleotides: 8. The CDR3 runs to 14 residues. Germline V gene data show CDR1 as MGHDK and CDR2 as SYGVNS. The CDR3 bases are TGTGCCAGCCGGGCTAGCGGCCTTTACAATGAGCAGTTCTTC. Amino acid sequence: CASRASGLYNEQFF.

The J gene is TRBJ2-7, the V gene TRBV28; perhaps TRBD2 as D (6 bases). This CDR3 has 14 amino acids. Germline CDR1 MDHEN, CDR2 SYDVKM. The V end was cut by 5 bases, the J end by 5 bases, with 16 bases between. CDR3 sequence reads: CASSPRGVRDEQYF. Written as DNA, the CDR3 is TGTGCCAGCAGTCCTCGCGGGGTAAGGGACGAGCAGTACTTC.

As to this clonotype: One base away lies a much larger clone, so this may be a sequencing read error. V usage is TRBV27 and J usage is TRBJ1-1; D call uncertain. The length of the CDR3 is 15 residues. CDR1 and CDR2 from the germline V gene are MNHEY and SMNVEV (reference sequence). The ends were cut back, 4 bases at V and 1 base at J, with 13 bases in the middle. CDR3 sequence: CASSSNGRQNTEAFF. In DNA, the CDR3 is TGTGCCAGCAGTTCGAATGGGAGACAGAACACTGAAGCTTTCTTT.

Concerning this clonotype itself: A much larger clone is a single base away; this may be a read error. This sequence joins TRBV27 and TRBJ2-1; no reliable D call. CDR1 MNHEY and CDR2 SMNVEV come from the germline V gene (reference sequence). The CDR3 is 13 residues long. The ends were cut back, 6 bases at V and 11 bases at J, with 17 bases in the middle. The CDR3 DNA follows: TGTGCCAGCAGCTACATTAAAAGCCATAAGCAGTTCTTC. It is translated as CASSYIKSHKQFF.

The chain combines TRBV6-1 with TRBJ1-2, with D unresolved. This CDR3 comprises 12 residues. Germline V gene sequence: CDR1 MNHNS, CDR2 SASEGT. V lost 2 bases and J 6 bases, leaving 7 bases between the germline ends. This CDR3 is CASSERIHGYTF. CDR3 bases: TGTGCCAGCAGTGAAAGGATACATGGCTACACCTTC.

This clonotype was detected ten times or more. The chain has TRBV6-2 or TRBV6-3 and TRBJ2-3; D unclear. The CDR3 extends over 16 amino acids. The germline V gene has CDR1 MNHEY and CDR2 SVGEGT. Deletions cut 7 bases from V and 3 bases from J, with 20 bases between. The CDR3 protein is CASTGIAPIRTDTQYF. In DNA, the CDR3 is TGTGCCAGCACTGGGATAGCCCCAATTCGGACAGATACGCAGTATTTT.

This CDR3 is CASSQGLAGLYEQYF. Here the CDR3 DNA reads TGCGCCAGCAGCCAAGGACTAGCGGGTCTCTACGAGCAGTACTTC. This rearrangement joins TRBV4-3 to TRBJ2-7; 10 nucleotides line up with TRBD2. CDR1 and CDR2 from the germline V gene are LGHNA and YSLEER. Trimming removed 1 base from V and 3 bases from J; junction bases left unmatched: 3. The CDR3 runs to 15 residues.

This chain connects TRBV7-2 to TRBJ2-1; 16 bases align to TRBD2. The junction had 6 bases not matched to a gene; V was cut back by 5 bases and J by 2 bases. Germline CDR1 is SGHTA and CDR2 is FQGNSA. This CDR3 has 18 amino acids. CDR3 region: CASSEPGLAGGPYNEQFF. For the CDR3, the DNA is TGTGCCAGCAGCGAGCCGGGACTAGCGGGAGGGCCCTACAATGAGCAGTTCTTC.

Regarding this clonotype: A read error is possible here, since a much larger clone lies one base away. The rearrangement links TRBV27 to TRBJ2-7, with D perhaps TRBD1 (6 bases). Germline values: CDR1 MNHEY, CDR2 SMNVEV (reference sequence). This CDR3 contains 17 residues. CDR3 nucleotide sequence: TGTGCCAGCAGTTTACGATCCCCAGGGGCCCTATCCTACGAGCAGCACTTC. This translates into CASSLRSPGALSYEQHF.

This clonotype has a single count. Given a much more abundant clone one base away, this may be a read error. The chain is built from TRBV6-1 and TRBJ2-7; TRBD1 might be the D (6 bases). Trimming stripped 7 bases from V and 4 bases from J, with 14 bases between. Germline V gives CDR1 MNHNS, CDR2 SASEGT. The length of the CDR3 is 13 residues. CDR3 sequence reads: CASKTGGTYEQYF. The DNA of the CDR3 is TGTGCCAGCAAGACAGGAGGAACTTACGAGCAGTACTTC.

The V gene is TRBV7-2, the J gene TRBJ2-7; TRBD1 matches 9 bases. The germline V gene has CDR1 SGHTA and CDR2 FQGNSA. The CDR3 spans 15 residues. Germline trimming cut 5 bases from V and 2 bases from J; bases unmatched to any gene: 7. CDR3 loop: CASSLRGTGPYEQYF. The CDR3 DNA reads TGTGCCAGCAGCCTCCGAGGGACAGGGCCCTACGAGCAGTACTTC.

This clonotype was counted a few times. This sequence joins TRBV18 and TRBJ2-3, with D unresolved. This CDR3 comprises 14 residues. The germline V gene has CDR1 KGHSH and CDR2 LQKENI. Between the trimmed V and J ends, which lost 4 bases and 4 bases, there was a span of 12 bases. CDR3 protein: CASSQSREADTQYF. For the CDR3, the DNA is TGTGCCAGCTCACAATCGCGTGAAGCAGATACGCAGTATTTT.